The 30 T cell receptor beta chains given below trace back to one sample, sequenced in a study of cytotoxic CD8 clonotypes in ibrutinib-treated CLL. Profiled with immunoSEQ multiplex PCR; TCRdb holds only in-frame clones, not every one. The sample includes about 92,000 clones, 70% to 80% of them seen just once. This specimen consisted of PBMCs, obtained after 24 months of ibrutinib treatment. The receptors derive from a human donor with chronic lymphocytic leukemia.

The rearrangement joins TRBV29-1 to TRBJ2-7, with 7 bases identical to TRBD1. The V and J ends lost 0 bases and 0 bases, in that order; junction bases with no gene match: 5. CDR1 and CDR2 (germline): SQVTM, ANQGSEA. CDR3 length equals 15 residues. The CDR3 spells CSVEDTGASSYEQYF. The CDR3, as DNA: TGCAGCGTTGAAGATACAGGGGCGAGCTCCTACGAGCAGTACTTC.

This chain connects TRBV5-1 to TRBJ2-1; D is perhaps TRBD2 (5 bases). Germline CDR1 and CDR2: SGHRS and YFSETQ. The CDR3 covers 11 residues. V was cut by 4 bases and J by 10 bases, with 9 bases left in between. The CDR3 DNA reads TGCGCCAGCAGCAGGACTCAAGAGCAGTTCTTC. Its protein is CASSRTQEQFF.

In its sample, this clone was seen once. J is TRBJ2-5 and V is TRBV18; 9 bases match TRBD1. Germline lookup yields CDR1 KGHSH and CDR2 LQKENI. The CDR3 length is 15 residues. Trimming removed 8 bases from V and 2 bases from J; junction bases left unmatched: 9. This chain's CDR3 is CASRPGTGLQETQYF. CDR3 nucleotides: TGTGCCAGCCGCCCCGGGACAGGGTTACAAGAGACCCAGTACTTC.

The chain recombines TRBV19 with TRBJ1-1; TRBD1 aligns across 7 bases. J gave up 9 bases and V 7 bases, and 5 bases lay outside the gene matches. The CDR3 runs to 11 residues. Germline V gene sequence: CDR1 LNHDA, CDR2 SQIVND (reference sequence). CDR3 DNA: TGTGCCAGTATCGACAGGGTGCAAGCTTTCTTT. It yields the protein CASIDRVQAFF. Together with reference TRBV19 and TRBJ1-1, the CDR3 gives the full variable domain: DGGITQSPKYLFRKEGQNVTLSCEQNLNHDAMYWYRQDPGQGLRLIYYSQIVNDFQKGDIAEGYSVSREKKESFPLTVTSAQKNPTAFYLCASIDRVQAFFGQGTRLTVV.

This clone was seen a few times. V is TRBV4-1 and J is TRBJ2-3; D possibly corresponds to TRBD1 (5 bases). V lost 0 bases to trimming and J lost 7 bases, with 11 bases between them. CDR1 and CDR2 from the germline V gene are MGHRA and YSYEKL. This CDR3 spans 14 amino acids. In nucleotides, the CDR3 is TGCGCCAGCAGCCAAGAAGGGGAAGTGTATACGCAGTATTTT. Translated: CASSQEGEVYTQYF.

The chain joins TRBV19 to TRBJ1-5, with D unresolved. This CDR3 has 15 residues. V was cut by 3 bases and J by 7 bases, with 16 bases left in between. Per germline, CDR1 LNHDA and CDR2 SQIVND (reference sequence). CDR3 sequence reads: CASSIIGRQNQPQHF. Written as DNA, the CDR3 is TGTGCCAGTAGTATTATTGGGCGGCAGAACCAGCCCCAGCATTTT.

The chain combines TRBV4-1 with TRBJ1-4; 7 bases align to TRBD1. V lost 4 bases, J lost 2 bases, and 13 bases stayed unmatched. Looked up from germline, CDR1 is MGHRA and CDR2 is YSYEKL. This CDR3 has 18 amino acids. CDR3 nucleotides: TGCGCCAGCAGCCGGGGACCGACAGGGCCGGTCACTAATGAAAAACTGTTTTTT. Amino acid sequence: CASSRGPTGPVTNEKLFF.

The CDR3 DNA sequence: TGTGCCAGCAGAGGCATAGCGGAGGCGAACACCGGGGAGCTGTTTTTT. Translation gives CASRGIAEANTGELFF. The chain recombines TRBV28 with TRBJ2-2; possibly TRBD2 for D (6 bases). The V end was cut by 6 bases, the J end by 0 bases, with 14 bases between. Germline CDR1 reads MDHEN; CDR2 reads SYDVKM. CDR3 length: 16 residues.

The chain joins TRBV19 to TRBJ2-5, with 9 bases identical to TRBD2. J was trimmed by 4 bases and V by 7 bases; bases with no gene match: 13. Germline-derived CDR1 and CDR2 are LNHDA and SQIVND (reference sequence). The CDR3 has 16 amino acids. The CDR3 loop reads CASTRAGGSFVETQYF. Here the CDR3 DNA reads TGTGCCAGTACACGTGCGGGAGGGTCGTTCGTAGAGACCCAGTACTTC.

This clone was counted a single time. The chain employs TRBV6-1 and TRBJ2-4; D might be TRBD1 (6 bases). Looked up from germline, CDR1 is MNHNS and CDR2 is SASEGT. CDR3 length equals 15 residues. Trimming pared 8 bases from V and 5 bases from J, leaving 19 bases between. In DNA, the CDR3 is TGTGCCAGCGGCGGGCTGCAGGGGTCGGAAAACATTCAGTACTTC. Residues: CASGGLQGSENIQYF.

This clone was recorded once. CDR3 DNA sequence: TGTGCCAGCAGCGTAGGGGCGTTGGGGGGCTCTGGAAACACCATATATTTT. It encodes CASSVGALGGSGNTIYF. The rearrangement joins TRBV9 to TRBJ1-3; possible D gene TRBD1, 5 bases. Trimming left V 0 bases short and J 0 bases short, with 13 bases between. The germline V gene encodes CDR1 SGDLS and CDR2 YYNGEE. CDR3 length equals 17 residues.

This clone was seen a handful of times. The genes are TRBV6-1 and TRBJ1-1, with 7 nucleotides matching TRBD1. This CDR3 has 13 amino acids. The V segment lost 6 bases and the J segment 5 bases; nucleotides outside the gene matches: 6. The germline V gene has CDR1 MNHNS and CDR2 SASEGT. CDR3 sequence reads: CASSLIQGTEAFF. The CDR3 DNA is TGTGCCAGCAGCTTAATACAGGGGACTGAAGCTTTCTTT.

This chain uses TRBV4-2 with TRBJ2-7, with 7 nucleotides matching TRBD1. Germline CDR1 and CDR2: LGHNA and YNFKEQ. The J segment lost 5 bases and the V segment lost 2 bases, leaving 9 bases of the junction unmatched. The CDR3 contains 15 residues. The CDR3 DNA reads as TGTGCCAGCAGCCAACGGCCAGGGGGTAATCACGAGCAGTACTTC. Translated: CASSQRPGGNHEQYF.

This clone has just a few counts. The CDR3 loop is CSWGENSNQPQHF. The CDR3 DNA is TGCAGTTGGGGGGAAAATAGCAATCAGCCCCAGCATTTT. V is TRBV29-1 and J is TRBJ1-5; possible D gene TRBD1, 5 bases. The CDR3 totals 13 residues. The germline V gene has CDR1 SQVTM and CDR2 ANQGSEA.

The genes are TRBV27 and TRBJ2-4, with 7 bases matching TRBD2. V lost 5 bases, J lost 0 bases, and 10 bases stayed unmatched. This CDR3 contains 17 residues. Germline V gene lookup returns CDR1 MNHEY and CDR2 SMNVEV (reference sequence). The CDR3 sequence is CASSRGPVAGAKNIQYF. CDR3 bases: TGTGCCAGCAGTAGGGGACCCGTAGCGGGAGCCAAAAACATTCAGTACTTC.

V and J are TRBV19 and TRBJ1-1, with 8 positions matching TRBD1. Germline V CDR1 and CDR2: LNHDA, SQIVND (reference sequence). This CDR3 region has 14 residues. V shed 6 bases, J shed 1 base, and the junction held 4 bases outside the gene matches. For the CDR3, the DNA is TGTGCCAGTAGGGCCAGGGGGCCGAACACTGAAGCTTTCTTT. It is translated as CASRARGPNTEAFF.

This clone was detected many times. This chain uses TRBV15 with TRBJ1-5; 8 bases fit TRBD1. V shed 3 bases, J shed 7 bases, and the junction held 8 bases outside the gene matches. CDR1 and CDR2 from the germline V gene are LNHNV and YYDKDF (reference sequence). The CDR3 runs to 15 residues. CDR3 DNA: TGTGCCACCAGCAGGGACAGGGCTGGGGGCCAGCCCCAGCATTTT. It translates to CATSRDRAGGQPQHF.

V usage is TRBV30 and J usage is TRBJ2-2; 10 positions match TRBD2. Germline CDR1 is GTSNPN and CDR2 is SVGIG (reference sequence). J lost 3 bases, V lost 3 bases, and 1 base had no gene match. The CDR3 is 14 amino acids. CDR3 bases: TGTGCCTGGAGAGCGGGAGGGTACACCGGGGAGCTGTTTTTT. Translation: CAWRAGGYTGELFF.

This clone was detected only a few times. This chain joins TRBV28 and TRBJ1-1, with 7 bases aligning to TRBD1. The CDR3 is made up of 14 amino acids. The V gene end was trimmed by 7 bases and the J gene end by 3 bases; junction bases not matched to a gene: 8. Germline V gene data show CDR1 as MDHEN and CDR2 as SYDVKM. The CDR3 DNA is TGTGCCAGCAAACCGGGACAGACTTACACTGAAGCTTTCTTT. It is translated as CASKPGQTYTEAFF.

The rearrangement uses TRBV7-9 and TRBJ2-1; maybe TRBD2 (5 bases). The germline V gene encodes CDR1 SEHNR and CDR2 FQNEAQ (reference sequence). Trimming stripped 2 bases from V and 5 bases from J, with 19 bases between. CDR3 length: 17 residues. This CDR3 is CASSLLIGGSSDNEQFF. The CDR3 DNA is TGTGCCAGCAGCTTACTGATCGGCGGGTCCTCTGACAATGAGCAGTTCTTC.

This clone turned up a few times. The gene calls are TRBV7-9 and TRBJ2-7; D gene unclear. Trimming shortened V by 3 bases and J by 6 bases, and 9 bases separated the two germline ends. In germline, CDR1 is SEHNR, CDR2 FQNEAQ (reference sequence). CDR3 length: 12 amino acids. Written as DNA, the CDR3 is TGTGCCAGCAGCTTCTCTGGGATCGAGCAGTACTTC. It codes for CASSFSGIEQYF.

The chain combines TRBV9 with TRBJ2-3; 9 nucleotides line up with TRBD2. V gave up 4 bases and J gave up 3 bases; unmatched junction bases: 6. The length of the CDR3 is 15 residues. Looked up from germline, CDR1 is SGDLS and CDR2 is YYNGEE. The CDR3 spells CASSQAGGPTDTQYF. The CDR3 nucleotides are TGTGCCAGCAGCCAAGCGGGAGGACCGACAGATACGCAGTATTTT.

The gene calls are TRBV7-8 and TRBJ2-7; D ambiguous. CDR1 SGHVS and CDR2 FQNEAQ come from the germline V gene. The CDR3 spans 15 residues. The V gene lost 2 bases and the J gene lost 1 base, with 12 bases spanning the gap. The CDR3 region has the DNA TGTGCCAGCAGCTTACAGGTCGGCGGTTCCTACGAGCAGTACTTC. Its protein product is CASSLQVGGSYEQYF.

This clone came up many times. This rearrangement joins TRBV19 to TRBJ1-1; no definite D call. The CDR3 loop spans 14 amino acids. V was shortened by 4 bases and J by 0 bases, with 9 bases between the two germline ends. The germline gives CDR1 LNHDA, CDR2 SQIVND (reference sequence). CDR3 residues: CASSTEPMNTEAFF. The DNA of the CDR3 is TGTGCCAGTAGTACCGAGCCTATGAACACTGAAGCTTTCTTT.

The sample holds one count of this clone. The V and J genes are TRBV27 and TRBJ1-5; D not resolved. Germline V gene lookup returns CDR1 MNHEY and CDR2 SMNVEV (reference sequence). The CDR3 spans 15 residues. V was pared by 2 bases and J by 3 bases, with 11 bases between. The CDR3: CASSLTDGSNQPQHF. The CDR3 DNA is TGTGCCAGCAGTTTAACGGACGGATCCAATCAGCCCCAGCATTTT.

The rearrangement joins TRBV2 to TRBJ2-6; D is unresolved. This CDR3 has 18 residues. Trimming took off 5 bases at V and 0 bases at J, with 17 bases between the two ends. Germline loops: CDR1 SNHLY, CDR2 FYNNEI. The CDR3 reads CASSLVGSGPSGANVLTF. The DNA for the CDR3 is TGTGCCAGCAGTCTTGTGGGGTCTGGTCCCTCTGGGGCCAACGTCCTGACTTTC.

The CDR3 loop is CASSPNRVGAGNTIYF. Written as DNA, the CDR3 is TGTGCCAGCAGCCCGAACAGGGTCGGCGCTGGAAACACCATATATTTT. The chain carries TRBV7-8 and TRBJ1-3; D is perhaps TRBD1 (6 bases). Germline values: CDR1 SGHVS, CDR2 FQNEAQ. This CDR3 has 16 residues. Trimming shortened V by 5 bases and J by 2 bases, and 16 bases separated the two germline ends.

The chain recombines TRBV11-2 with TRBJ2-5, with 10 bases fitting TRBD2. The J call may not be correct, given that the DNA end is closer to TRBJ2-7. Germline lookup yields CDR1 SGHAT and CDR2 FQNNGV. The CDR3 is 13 amino acids. CDR3 coding DNA: TGTGCCACCCAAGGACTAGCGGTTTACGAGCAGTACTTC. Its translation is CATQGLAVYEQYF.

The rearrangement uses TRBV7-9 and TRBJ2-3, with no clear D. CDR3 length equals 13 residues. Trimming pared 1 base from V and 3 bases from J, leaving 5 bases between. Per germline, CDR1 SEHNR and CDR2 FQNEAQ (reference sequence). This CDR3 is CASSLVPTDTQYF. In DNA, the CDR3 is TGTGCCAGCAGCTTAGTCCCAACAGATACGCAGTATTTT.

The chain recombines TRBV5-1 with TRBJ2-3; D remains ambiguous. V lost 1 base and J lost 2, with 8 bases in between. The CDR3 length is 14 residues. Germline V lookup: CDR1 SGHRS, CDR2 YFSETQ. CDR3 sequence reads: CASSLNAATDTQYF. Written as DNA, the CDR3 is TGCGCCAGCAGCTTGAATGCGGCCACAGATACGCAGTATTTT.